The following is a T cell receptor beta chain sequence with its context. Its target is unknown. The entry originates in a study of CD8+ T cells in alopecia areata. Study-level points and caveats: Scalp clonality and expanded CD8+ clones among the top 100 fell significantly with tofacitinib.

The treatment here: oral pan-JAK inhibitor, 5-10 mg twice daily. In alopecia areata patients, both lesional scalp punch biopsies and peripheral blood were collected. V lost 2 bases and J lost 0, with 11 bases in between. The V gene's germline CDR1 is SGHNT and CDR2 YYREEE (reference sequence). CDR3 size: 15 residues. The authors extracted RNA and reverse transcribed it into cDNA as the sequencing template. The repertoire was sequenced with immunoSEQ multiplex PCR; TCRdb's copy has only in-frame clones and lacks some. The sample records some 3,500 clones, roughly 70% being singletons. The sequenced sample was skin, obtained at week 24, from a patient treated with tofacitinib. The chain combines TRBV5-4 with TRBJ2-5; D ambiguous. This TCR was sampled from a human donor with alopecia areata. The CDR3 reads CASSFGPQNQETQYF. The CDR3 region has the DNA TGTGCCAGCAGCTTTGGGCCGCAGAACCAAGAGACCCAGTACTTC.